This T cell receptor beta chain was profiled in a study of T cell repertoires in cytomegalovirus infection. Study outcomes and limitations: Adding up the frequency of public TCR beta families identified people who carried CMV plus the relevant HLA. CMV-specific TCR beta clonotypes restricted by HLA-C dominated the ex vivo response.

Notes on this clonotype: What it binds is unknown.

TCRdb independently ran MiXCR on the reads; one entry per CDR3 protein. This sample carries approximately 300,000 distinct CDR3 sequences, 25% of them seen once, and the ten largest clones take approximately 12%. The germline CDR1 and CDR2 sequences are LGHDT and YNNKEL (reference sequence). The CDR3 contains 16 residues. V lost 1 base and J 2 bases, leaving 14 bases between the germline ends. This clonotype originated in a human donor in good health (CMV status not recorded). Some clones in this sample may be carry-over from other donors' samples. The J gene is TRBJ2-5, the V gene TRBV3-1; the D call may be TRBD1 or TRBD2 (5 bases each). Source: cultured PBMCs, taken from culture after CMV antigen stimulation. CDR3 sequence reads: CASSQGPGAGQETQYF. The CDR3 DNA reads TGTGCCAGCAGCCAAGGACCCGGGGCAGGTCAAGAGACCCAGTACTTC.